This T cell receptor beta chain was documented in a study of blood T cells in healthy people across ages. Study-wide findings and caveats: Among long-lived donors, naive CD4+ cells were more numerous and diversity higher than in aged donors.

The V gene's germline CDR1 is MNHNY and CDR2 SVGAGI (reference sequence). The CDR3 consists of 14 residues. V lost 1 base to trimming and J lost 3 bases, with 7 bases between them. For the second PCR, which ran for roughly 7 to 11 cycles, a sample-barcoded 5' primer and a J-beta primer mix were used. Every molecule of cDNA carried a tag from a template-switch adaptor with 12 random nucleotides. The yield of each sample was at least 2.5 million CDR3-containing paired-end reads. Using its own MiXCR run on the 5' RACE reads, TCRdb lists one record per CDR3 protein. The sample has 1.5 million to 2 million distinct CDR3 sequences, roughly two fifths seen once. The people who gave samples were healthy Caucasians from Russia, aged roughly 6 to 100. This clonotype was counted only a few times. Its cognate antigen is unknown.

The sequence came from a human donor in good health. This sequence joins TRBV6-6 and TRBJ1-3; no firm D call. Sequences were obtained from blood. The CDR3 DNA reads as TGTGCCAGCAGTTACTGGGCAGTTGGAAACACCATATATTTT. Its translation is CASSYWAVGNTIYF.